The entry below describes one T cell receptor (beta chain). CDR3 length equals 15 residues. V lost 5 bases, J lost 8 bases, and 8 bases stayed unmatched. The germline gives CDR1 KGHDR, CDR2 SFDVKD. This entry belongs to a study of control samples from healthy donors and cancer patients. Sequenced by immunoSEQ multiplex PCR; TCRdb stores in-frame clones only, minus some. This repertoire shows 75,000 to 100,000 clones, roughly 82% found once; its top ten account for 1.5% to 2%. The clonotype originates from a man aged 60 to 69 in good health. The chain has TRBV24-1 and TRBJ1-4; TRBD1 aligns across 9 bases. Sample: blood. The CDR3 reads CATSGLTGGREKLFF. The CDR3 DNA sequence: TGTGCCACCAGTGGGTTGACAGGGGGGAGGGAAAAACTGTTTTTT.